This is a list of T cell receptor beta chains from one sample in a study of T cell responses to AZD1222 COVID-19 vaccine. Data came from immunoSEQ multiplex PCR; TCRdb stores just in-frame clones and leaves some out. The table has over 100,000 clones, approximately 89% seen once. Specimen: peripheral blood, collected on day 0 of AZD1222 vaccination. These receptor sequences come from an adult in good health. Both conserved end residues are part of each CDR3. Fields, in order: J gene, clone size, D gene, V gene, CDR3 DNA, CDR3 protein. The D gene is left open where the match is weak. Clone size is not always given. Where it is, it says once, few, many or a class for expanded clones.

j_call: TRBJ1-1
clone_size: -
d_call: -
v_call: TRBV5-1
cdr3_nt: TGCGCCAGCACTTCCCTTAGGGGATCTGGCACTGAAGCTTTCTTT
cdr3_aa: CASTSLRGSGTEAFF

j_call: TRBJ2-7
clone_size: -
d_call: -
v_call: TRBV27
cdr3_nt: TGTGCCAGCACTCGGGGGCGGGAGTCCTACGAGCAGTACTTC
cdr3_aa: CASTRGRESYEQYF

j_call: TRBJ1-2
clone_size: -
d_call: TRBD1
v_call: TRBV2
cdr3_nt: TGTGCCAGCAGTCGCGACAGGGGGGACGGCTACACCTTC
cdr3_aa: CASSRDRGDGYTF

j_call: TRBJ2-7
clone_size: -
d_call: -
v_call: TRBV6-5
cdr3_nt: TGTGCCAGCAGTTACGGACAGATGGGCTACGAGCAGTACTTC
cdr3_aa: CASSYGQMGYEQYF

j_call: TRBJ2-7
clone_size: once
d_call: -
v_call: TRBV2
cdr3_nt: TGTGCCACCCGTACTAGCAGCTCCTACGAGCAGTACTTC
cdr3_aa: CATRTSSSYEQYF

j_call: TRBJ1-2
clone_size: -
d_call: TRBD1
v_call: TRBV28
cdr3_nt: TGTGCCAGTACAGGGGCAGACTATGGCTACACCTTC
cdr3_aa: CASTGADYGYTF

j_call: TRBJ2-1
clone_size: -
d_call: -
v_call: TRBV6-1
cdr3_nt: TGTGCCAGCAGTGAAGCGGGCAGGGGAGGCAATGAGCAGTTCTTC
cdr3_aa: CASSEAGRGGNEQFF

j_call: TRBJ2-3
clone_size: -
d_call: -
v_call: TRBV6-2/TRBV6-3
cdr3_nt: TGTGCCAGCAGTTACCCCTCCATCAAAAGAGAAGATACGCAGTATTTT
cdr3_aa: CASSYPSIKREDTQYF

j_call: TRBJ1-2
clone_size: -
d_call: TRBD1
v_call: TRBV6-6
cdr3_nt: TGTGCCAGCAGTTTGGGACAGGGACTCTATGGCTACACCTTC
cdr3_aa: CASSLGQGLYGYTF

j_call: TRBJ1-2
clone_size: -
d_call: -
v_call: TRBV30
cdr3_nt: TGTGCCTGGAGTGCGGGGACACCTTATGGCTACACCTTC
cdr3_aa: CAWSAGTPYGYTF

j_call: TRBJ1-2
clone_size: -
d_call: -
v_call: TRBV7-2
cdr3_nt: TGTGCCAGCAGCTTCGGGGGGTATGGCTACACCTTC
cdr3_aa: CASSFGGYGYTF

j_call: TRBJ2-6
clone_size: -
d_call: -
v_call: TRBV6-5
cdr3_nt: TGTGCCAGTGTGAGAGGGGCCAACGTCCTGACTTTC
cdr3_aa: CASVRGANVLTF

j_call: TRBJ2-3
clone_size: -
d_call: TRBD2
v_call: TRBV4-2
cdr3_nt: TGTGCCAGCAGCCAAGGTAGCGGGGGGTCTGAAGGGGTTATTCCGGATACGCAGTATTTT
cdr3_aa: CASSQGSGGSEGVIPDTQYF

j_call: TRBJ1-2
clone_size: -
d_call: -
v_call: TRBV5-1
cdr3_nt: TGCGCCAGCAGCTTAAACTCAGAAGCTAACTATGGCTACACCTTC
cdr3_aa: CASSLNSEANYGYTF

j_call: TRBJ1-1
clone_size: once
d_call: TRBD1
v_call: TRBV9
cdr3_nt: TGTGCCAGCAGCCCAGGACAGGTACTGAAGGAAACAGAAGCTTTCTTT
cdr3_aa: CASSPGQVLKETEAFF

j_call: TRBJ1-2
clone_size: once
d_call: -
v_call: TRBV5-5
cdr3_nt: TGTGCCAGCAGCTTGGCCCCCCAACAGGAGGATGGCTACACCTTC
cdr3_aa: CASSLAPQQEDGYTF

j_call: TRBJ1-3
clone_size: -
d_call: -
v_call: TRBV5-4
cdr3_nt: TGTGCCAGCAGCAGCACAGGGTACAGCGGAAACACCATATATTTT
cdr3_aa: CASSSTGYSGNTIYF

j_call: TRBJ1-6
clone_size: -
d_call: -
v_call: TRBV11-2
cdr3_nt: TGTGCCAGCAGCTCTCGACAGGCCAATTCACCCCTCCACTTT
cdr3_aa: CASSSRQANSPLHF

j_call: TRBJ1-3
clone_size: -
d_call: -
v_call: TRBV4-3
cdr3_nt: TGCGCCAGCGGCAAGGGAATTGGAAACACCATATATTTT
cdr3_aa: CASGKGIGNTIYF

j_call: TRBJ1-2
clone_size: once
d_call: -
v_call: TRBV6-5
cdr3_nt: TGTGCCAGCAGTCCCACCGGGTCTCGGGGTGGCTACACCTTC
cdr3_aa: CASSPTGSRGGYTF

j_call: TRBJ2-3
clone_size: -
d_call: -
v_call: TRBV28
cdr3_nt: TGTGCCAGCAGCCATGGTTCGGGCACAGATACGCAGTATTTT
cdr3_aa: CASSHGSGTDTQYF

j_call: TRBJ2-7
clone_size: -
d_call: -
v_call: TRBV30
cdr3_nt: TGTGCCTGGACGCTTAACTACGAGCAGTACTTC
cdr3_aa: CAWTLNYEQYF

j_call: TRBJ2-7
clone_size: -
d_call: -
v_call: TRBV11-2
cdr3_nt: TGTGCCAGCAGCTCAGGGTTCGAATACGAGCAGTACTTC
cdr3_aa: CASSSGFEYEQYF

j_call: TRBJ2-5
clone_size: -
d_call: TRBD2
v_call: TRBV5-1
cdr3_nt: TGCGCCAGCAGCCGGGGGACTAGTCTGTCGGAGACCCAGTACTTC
cdr3_aa: CASSRGTSLSETQYF

j_call: TRBJ1-1
clone_size: -
d_call: TRBD1
v_call: TRBV18
cdr3_nt: TGTGCCAGCTCACCCGGACAGGGGACGAGGAACACTGAAGCTTTCTTT
cdr3_aa: CASSPGQGTRNTEAFF

j_call: TRBJ2-7
clone_size: -
d_call: TRBD1
v_call: TRBV14
cdr3_nt: TGTGCCAGCAGCCAAGATATCAGGGGGCTCCTCTCCTACGAGCAGTACTTC
cdr3_aa: CASSQDIRGLLSYEQYF

j_call: TRBJ2-2
clone_size: -
d_call: -
v_call: TRBV5-4
cdr3_nt: TGTGCCAGCAGCTTGTTTTACGGTCAGGCCGGGGAGCTGTTTTTT
cdr3_aa: CASSLFYGQAGELFF

j_call: TRBJ1-4
clone_size: -
d_call: -
v_call: TRBV5-1
cdr3_nt: TGCGCCAGCAGCTTGGCAAGGGGCCATGAAAAACTGTTTTTT
cdr3_aa: CASSLARGHEKLFF

j_call: TRBJ1-3
clone_size: few
d_call: -
v_call: TRBV7-2
cdr3_nt: TGTGCCAGCAGCTTTGGGGGGGGAGGAAACACCATATATTTT
cdr3_aa: CASSFGGGGNTIYF

j_call: TRBJ1-1
clone_size: -
d_call: -
v_call: TRBV7-8
cdr3_nt: TGTGCCAGCAGGGAACAGGGCGGGGCTTTCTTT
cdr3_aa: CASREQGGAFF

j_call: TRBJ1-2
clone_size: -
d_call: -
v_call: TRBV28
cdr3_nt: TGTGCCAGCAGTTTTCGGGGCTACTATGGCTACACCTTC
cdr3_aa: CASSFRGYYGYTF

j_call: TRBJ1-1
clone_size: -
d_call: -
v_call: TRBV18
cdr3_nt: TGTGCCAGCTCACCAGGGAACACTGAAGCTTTCTTT
cdr3_aa: CASSPGNTEAFF